Below, 10 T cell receptor beta chains from the same sample are listed, as sequenced in a study of blood T cell repertoires in COVID-19. Profiled with immunoSEQ multiplex PCR; TCRdb holds only in-frame clones, not every one. The data show fewer than 450,000 clones, roughly 88% seen once. Sample: PBMCs or T cells enriched from blood (not recorded which). The receptors originated from a woman aged 40 to 55 with acute COVID-19.

This clone was counted only a few times. This chain uses TRBV15 with TRBJ2-7, with no clear D. The CDR3 is 13 amino acids. V was trimmed by 0 bases and J by 3 bases, leaving 6 bases between them. From germline, CDR1 is LNHNV and CDR2 YYDKDF (reference sequence). The CDR3 here is CATSREMSYEQYF. The CDR3, as DNA: TGTGCCACCAGCAGAGAAATGAGCTACGAGCAGTACTTC.

The V call is TRBV11-2, the J call TRBJ2-7; 7 bases line up with TRBD1. Germline CDR1 is SGHAT and CDR2 is FQNNGV. With V trimmed by 3 bases and J by 4 bases, 9 bases remained unmatched. This CDR3 has 15 residues. CDR3 in DNA: TGTGCCAGCAGCTTGACCGGGACAGAGCCATACGAGCAGTACTTC. As protein: CASSLTGTEPYEQYF.

The genes are TRBV5-1 and TRBJ2-3; D uncertain. The CDR3 has 13 residues. With 4 bases removed from V and 5 bases from J, the gap between germline ends came to 11 bases. Germline V lookup: CDR1 SGHRS, CDR2 YFSETQ. In DNA form, the CDR3 reads TGCGCCAGCAGCCGCCAGGCTGGAGATACGCAGTATTTT. Encoded protein: CASSRQAGDTQYF.

V and J are TRBV5-1 and TRBJ2-5; possibly TRBD1 for D (5 bases). This CDR3 contains 14 residues. The germline V and J ends were trimmed by 4 bases and 5 bases, with 15 bases remaining between them. The germline CDR1 and CDR2 sequences are SGHRS and YFSETQ. CDR3 sequence (DNA): TGCGCCAGCAGCCCAGGGTTAGGATCGGAGACCCAGTACTTC. Its protein product is CASSPGLGSETQYF.

Written as DNA, the CDR3 is TGTGCCAGTAGTATTGGACAGAATGGTCAGCCCCAGCATTTT. This encodes CASSIGQNGQPQHF. V gene TRBV19 combines with J gene TRBJ1-5; possibly TRBD1 for D (6 bases). The CDR3 contains 14 residues. Germline loops: CDR1 LNHDA, CDR2 SQIVND (reference sequence). V shed 3 bases and J shed 6 bases, with 12 bases lying between them.

The chain has TRBV19 and TRBJ2-2; 11 bases fit TRBD2. Germline V gene sequence: CDR1 LNHDA, CDR2 SQIVND (reference sequence). The CDR3 is 16 amino acids. Trimming removed 6 bases from V and 6 bases from J; junction bases left unmatched: 9. The CDR3 DNA sequence: TGTGCCAGTAGGAAGGATAGCGGGGGGGCCCCCGGGGAGCTGTTTTTT. It is translated as CASRKDSGGAPGELFF.

V is TRBV9 and J is TRBJ2-3, with 9 bases fitting TRBD1. V was clipped by 2 bases and J by 4 bases; unmatched bases: 2. The CDR3 is 14 amino acids. The germline CDR1 and CDR2 sequences are SGDLS and YYNGEE. CDR3 in DNA: TGTGCCAGCAGCGTTCGGGACAGGGCAGATACGCAGTATTTT. Its protein is CASSVRDRADTQYF.

This chain links TRBV14 with TRBJ1-6; possibly TRBD1 for D (5 bases). From germline, CDR1 is SGHDN and CDR2 FVKESK. V was shortened by 1 base and J by 9 bases, with 16 bases between the two germline ends. The CDR3 totals 16 residues. The CDR3 is CASSQGLGVVSSPLHF. DNA of the CDR3: TGTGCCAGCAGCCAAGGTCTAGGGGTTGTTAGTTCACCCCTCCACTTT.

The count of this clone is one. This chain connects TRBV2 to TRBJ2-3; 7 positions agree with TRBD1. V dropped 1 base and J dropped 2; count of bases not matched to a gene: 3. The V gene's germline CDR1 is SNHLY and CDR2 FYNNEI. This CDR3 region has 15 residues. The CDR3 DNA reads as TGTGCCAGCAGTGAAGGACAGGGTCCCACAGATACGCAGTATTTT. As protein: CASSEGQGPTDTQYF.

The chain links TRBV6-5 to TRBJ2-1, with TRBD1 matching over 9 bases. Trimming at V came to 0 bases and at J to 7 bases, leaving 4 bases not matched to a gene. Looked up from germline, CDR1 is MNHEY and CDR2 is SVGAGI. CDR3 length: 15 residues. CDR3 nucleotide sequence: TGTGCCAGCAGTTACTCCGGAGGGACAGGGAATGAGCAGTTCTTC. Its translation is CASSYSGGTGNEQFF.